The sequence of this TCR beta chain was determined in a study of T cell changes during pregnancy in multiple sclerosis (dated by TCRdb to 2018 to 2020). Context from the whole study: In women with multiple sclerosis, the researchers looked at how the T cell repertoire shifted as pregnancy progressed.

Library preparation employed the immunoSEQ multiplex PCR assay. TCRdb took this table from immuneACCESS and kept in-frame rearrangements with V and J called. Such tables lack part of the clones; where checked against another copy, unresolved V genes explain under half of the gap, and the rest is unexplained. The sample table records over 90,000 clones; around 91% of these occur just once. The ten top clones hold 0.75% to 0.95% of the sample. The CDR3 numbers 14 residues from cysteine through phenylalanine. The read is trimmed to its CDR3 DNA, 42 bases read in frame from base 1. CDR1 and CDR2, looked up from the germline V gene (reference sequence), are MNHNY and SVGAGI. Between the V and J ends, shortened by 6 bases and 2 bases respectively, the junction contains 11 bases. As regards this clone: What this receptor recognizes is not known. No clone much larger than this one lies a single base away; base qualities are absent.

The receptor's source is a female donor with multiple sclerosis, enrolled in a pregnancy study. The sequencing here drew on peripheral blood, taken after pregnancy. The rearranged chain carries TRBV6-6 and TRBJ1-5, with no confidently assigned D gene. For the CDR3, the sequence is CASRSGRGNQPQHF. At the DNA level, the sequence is TGTGCCAGCAGATCTGGTCGGGGCAATCAGCCCCAGCATTTT.